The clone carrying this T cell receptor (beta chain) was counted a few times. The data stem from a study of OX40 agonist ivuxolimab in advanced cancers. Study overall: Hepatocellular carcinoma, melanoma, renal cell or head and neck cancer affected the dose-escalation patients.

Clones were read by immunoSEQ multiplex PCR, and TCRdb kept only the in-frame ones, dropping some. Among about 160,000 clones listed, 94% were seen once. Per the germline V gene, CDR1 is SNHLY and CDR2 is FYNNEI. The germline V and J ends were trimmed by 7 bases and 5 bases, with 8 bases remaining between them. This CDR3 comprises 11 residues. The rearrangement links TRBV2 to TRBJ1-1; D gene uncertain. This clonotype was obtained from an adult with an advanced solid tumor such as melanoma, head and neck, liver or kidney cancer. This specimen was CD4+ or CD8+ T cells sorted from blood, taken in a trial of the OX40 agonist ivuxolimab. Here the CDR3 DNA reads TGTGCCAGCATCGGTGGGACTGAAGCTTTCTTT. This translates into CASIGGTEAFF.